The clone carrying this T cell receptor (beta chain) was seen a handful of times. Antigen: not known. The source of the sample is a study of T cells after yellow fever vaccination. Study background: Preparation of the low-cell-number fractions used SMART-Seq v4 Ultra Low Input.

A universal primer site and UMIs were added as TCR cDNA was made by 5'RACE template switching. TCRdb independently ran MiXCR on the 5' RACE reads; one entry per CDR3 protein. The sample yields about 360,000 distinct CDR3 sequences, around 6.5% seen once. V was cut by 3 bases and J by 4 bases, with 22 bases left in between. The CDR3 is made up of 19 amino acids. Germline-derived CDR1 and CDR2 are MNHEY and SMNVEV (reference sequence). Findings and limits, study-wide: Most clones from primary vaccination were detected again post-booster (about 95% CD4, around 90% CD8). Some clonotypes were seen in both the CD4 and the CD8 compartments. These made up a small share and likely arose from convergent recombination.

This chain uses TRBV27 with TRBJ1-6; D gene uncertain. This clonotype originated in a man aged 25 to 40 who received the YFV17D yellow fever vaccine. Sequencing was performed on PBMCs, taken 5 days after the yellow fever booster vaccination. This CDR3 reads CASSFSRAREATYNSPLHF. CDR3 in DNA: TGTGCCAGCAGTTTCAGTAGAGCGAGAGAAGCGACTTATAATTCACCCCTCCACTTT.